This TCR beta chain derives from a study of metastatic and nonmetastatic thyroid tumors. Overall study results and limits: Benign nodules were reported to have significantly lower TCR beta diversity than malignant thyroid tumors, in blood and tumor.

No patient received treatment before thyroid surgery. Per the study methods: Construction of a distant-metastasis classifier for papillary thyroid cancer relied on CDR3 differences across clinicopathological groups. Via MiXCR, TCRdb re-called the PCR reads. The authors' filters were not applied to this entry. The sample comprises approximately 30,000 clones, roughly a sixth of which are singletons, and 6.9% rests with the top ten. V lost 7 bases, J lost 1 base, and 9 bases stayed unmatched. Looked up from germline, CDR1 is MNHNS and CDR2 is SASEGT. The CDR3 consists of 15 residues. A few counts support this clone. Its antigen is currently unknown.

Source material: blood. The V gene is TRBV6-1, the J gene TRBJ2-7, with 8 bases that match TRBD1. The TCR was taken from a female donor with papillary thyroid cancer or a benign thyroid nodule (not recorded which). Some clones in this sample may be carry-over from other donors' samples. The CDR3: CASTPWGQASYEQYF. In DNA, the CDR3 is TGTGCCAGCACCCCCTGGGGACAGGCGTCCTACGAGCAGTACTTC.